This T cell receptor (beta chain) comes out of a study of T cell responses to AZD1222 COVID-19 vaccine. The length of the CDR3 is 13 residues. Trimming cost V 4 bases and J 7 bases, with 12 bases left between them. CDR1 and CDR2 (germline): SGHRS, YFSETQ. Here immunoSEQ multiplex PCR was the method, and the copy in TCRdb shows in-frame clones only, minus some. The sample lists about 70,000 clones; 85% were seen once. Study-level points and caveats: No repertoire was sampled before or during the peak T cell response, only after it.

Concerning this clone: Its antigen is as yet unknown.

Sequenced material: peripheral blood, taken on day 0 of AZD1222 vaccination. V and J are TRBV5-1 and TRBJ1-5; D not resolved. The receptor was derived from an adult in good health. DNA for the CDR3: TGCGCCAGCAGCGACAATCCTGGGCAGCCCCAGCATTTT. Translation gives CASSDNPGQPQHF.